The 16 T cell receptor beta chains reported below all come from one sample, sequenced in a study of CD8 T cells in ankylosing spondylitis. TCRdb analysed the 5' RACE reads with MiXCR anew, one entry per CDR3 protein. The sample includes 250,000 to 350,000 distinct CDR3 sequences, under 8.5% of them seen just once. Notes on the study in general: Seemingly characteristic of ankylosing spondylitis blood was a TCR beta motif consisting of 7 or 8 highly homologous variants.

These TCRs' antigens remain unknown. The sample comprised blood, either unsorted or a sorted T cell fraction (not recorded which). Every receptor here comes from a male donor with ankylosing spondylitis.

This clonotype came up a few times. The chain carries TRBV6-5 and TRBJ2-1; 12 nucleotides line up with TRBD2. The J segment lost 7 bases and the V segment lost 0 bases, leaving 4 bases of the junction unmatched. This CDR3 is built from 16 residues. Germline CDR1 is MNHEY and CDR2 is SVGAGI. The CDR3 nucleotides read TGTGCCAGCAGTTACTCTGGGACTAGCGGGCCTAATGAGCAGTTCTTC. Residues: CASSYSGTSGPNEQFF.

On this clonotype: Germline is not matched at one junction end, which may reflect a read error. This rearrangement joins TRBV20-1 to TRBJ2-7, with a tentative D call TRBD1 (6 bases). Germline V gene sequence: CDR1 DFQATT, CDR2 SNEGSKA (reference sequence). This CDR3 has 16 residues. Here the CDR3 DNA reads TGCAGTGCTAGGGGGCAGGCCCAGGGGACCTCTTACGTGCAGTACTTC. It codes for CSARGQAQGTSYVQYF.

The rearrangement links TRBV7-3 to TRBJ2-1; 9 bases match TRBD2. CDR3 length equals 15 residues. Germline CDR1 is SGHTA and CDR2 is FQGTGA. The J segment lost 4 bases and the V segment lost 4 bases, leaving 5 bases of the junction unmatched. The CDR3 DNA reads TGTGCCAGCAGCTCCATAGCGGGGGTTTACAATGAGCAGTTCTTC. Amino acid sequence: CASSSIAGVYNEQFF.

This clonotype came up a few times. CDR3 residues: CASSLDGGHSYEQYF. The DNA of the CDR3 is TGTGCCAGCAGTTTGGACGGGGGCCACTCCTACGAGCAGTACTTC. The V call is TRBV27, the J call TRBJ2-7, with D perhaps given as TRBD1 or TRBD2 (6 bases each). The CDR3 runs to 15 residues. V lost 3 bases to trimming and J lost 0 bases, with 12 bases between them. Germline CDR1 is MNHEY and CDR2 is SMNVEV (reference sequence).

This clonotype was seen ten or more times. The chain joins TRBV7-2 to TRBJ1-1; D ambiguous. Germline CDR1 reads SGHTA; CDR2 reads FQGNSA. The CDR3 runs to 14 residues. V dropped 1 base and J dropped 1 base, with 7 bases sitting between them. The CDR3 DNA reads TGTGCCAGCAGCTTAGTCGGGCAGAACACTGAAGCTTTCTTT. Translation gives CASSLVGQNTEAFF.

The rearrangement joins TRBV7-2 to TRBJ2-1; no clear D. CDR3 size: 13 residues. Per the germline V gene, CDR1 is SGHTA and CDR2 is FQGNSA. Between the trimmed V and J ends, which lost 7 bases and 8 bases, there was a span of 15 bases. This chain's CDR3 is CASNKGRTDEQFF. The CDR3 nucleotides read TGTGCCAGCAACAAGGGCCGTACTGATGAGCAGTTCTTC.

In its sample, this clonotype was seen many times. This chain joins TRBV20-1 and TRBJ2-1, with D perhaps TRBD1 (5 bases). CDR1 and CDR2 from the germline V gene are DFQATT and SNEGSKA (reference sequence). The CDR3 runs to 12 residues. V was clipped by 3 bases and J by 10 bases, with 13 bases between them. This CDR3 is CSARSGWVEQFF. CDR3 nucleotide sequence: TGCAGTGCTAGGTCAGGGTGGGTCGAGCAGTTCTTC.

This chain connects TRBV29-1 to TRBJ2-7; D is perhaps TRBD2 (5 bases). CDR3 size: 11 residues. Germline V gene data show CDR1 as SQVTM and CDR2 as ANQGSEA. Trimming stripped 5 bases from V and 3 bases from J, with 8 bases between. The DNA of the CDR3 is TGCAGCGTTCGACGGGACTACGAGCAGTACTTC. Its translation: CSVRRDYEQYF.

The V and J genes are TRBV3-1 and TRBJ2-1; tentatively, D is TRBD1 (5 bases). Trimming left V 5 bases short and J 5 bases short, with 22 bases between. CDR1 is LGHDT and CDR2 is YNNKEL in the germline V gene (reference sequence). CDR3 length: 17 residues. CDR3 sequence reads: CASSMGLIQVGHNEQFF. In DNA, the CDR3 is TGTGCCAGCAGCATGGGGTTGATACAGGTCGGTCACAATGAGCAGTTCTTC.

The table lists this clonotype with a few counts. V and J are TRBV3-1 and TRBJ2-7; no firm D call. The V end lost 1 base, the J end lost 6 bases, and 13 bases lay between the germline ends. In germline, CDR1 is LGHDT, CDR2 YNNKEL (reference sequence). The CDR3 consists of 14 residues. The CDR3 loop is CASSQVGSWGEQYF. CDR3 nucleotide sequence: TGTGCCAGCAGCCAAGTCGGATCCTGGGGCGAGCAGTACTTC.

This clonotype has ten or more counts. The chain has TRBV12-3 or TRBV12-4 and TRBJ1-5, with D tentatively TRBD1 (5 bases). CDR3 length: 14 residues. Deletions cut 7 bases from V and 0 bases from J, with 10 bases between. The CDR3, as DNA: TGTGCCAGCACTGGGGGATATAGCAATCAGCCCCAGCATTTT. It translates to CASTGGYSNQPQHF.

The chain is built from TRBV4-2 and TRBJ2-7; D is tentatively TRBD1 or TRBD2 (5 bases each). Per germline, CDR1 LGHNA and CDR2 YNFKEQ. The V gene lost 0 bases and the J gene lost 4 bases, with 16 bases spanning the gap. The CDR3 totals 16 residues. The CDR3 DNA sequence: TGTGCCAGCAGCCAAGAAGGGGCTAGCTCGGTTTACGAGCAGTACTTC. Protein product: CASSQEGASSVYEQYF.

The CDR3 nucleotides are TGTGCCAGCAGCCACAGTCTCGGCTCCTACAATGAGCAGTTCTTC. Its translation: CASSHSLGSYNEQFF. The chain carries TRBV7-9 and TRBJ2-1; D is ambiguous. The CDR3 is made up of 15 amino acids. The V end was cut by 5 bases, the J end by 0 bases, with 11 bases between. The germline V gene encodes CDR1 SEHNR and CDR2 FQNEAQ (reference sequence).

J is TRBJ2-5 and V is TRBV6-6, with D possibly being TRBD1 (6 bases). The CDR3 loop spans 13 amino acids. Germline CDR1 is MNHNY and CDR2 is SVGAGI (reference sequence). Trimming removed 8 bases at V and 7 bases at J, with 17 bases between. CDR3 in DNA: TGTGCCAGCGCTCGGACAGCCCTCGGGACCCAGTACTTC. It specifies CASARTALGTQYF.

This clonotype was counted only a few times. V is TRBV24-1 and J is TRBJ2-7; D gene uncertain. Trimming left V 4 bases short and J 2 bases short, with 5 bases between. Germline CDR1 is KGHDR and CDR2 is SFDVKD. The CDR3 has 12 residues. The CDR3 nucleotides read TGTGCCACCAGTGAGGGCCCCTACGAGCAGTACTTC. It translates to CATSEGPYEQYF.

At least ten counts were recorded for this clonotype. The V gene is TRBV5-1, the J gene TRBJ1-1, with 8 positions matching TRBD1. CDR1 is SGHRS and CDR2 is YFSETQ in the germline V gene. V lost 4 bases and J lost 0; bases outside the gene matches: 2. This CDR3 has 14 amino acids. The CDR3 sequence is CASSRTGLNTEAFF. The CDR3 nucleotides are TGCGCCAGCAGCCGGACAGGGTTGAACACTGAAGCTTTCTTT.